This T cell receptor (beta chain) was profiled in a study of radiotherapy plus CTLA-4 blockade in lung cancer. The overall study: In less than 20% of patients, objective responses were seen; 31% had disease control. General study points: Peripheral blood showed expansion of tumor-derived TCR clones after radiotherapy and ipilimumab. Alongside interferon-beta, early blood T cell clone dynamics were reportedly the best predictor of response.

Using immunoSEQ multiplex PCR, the repertoire was profiled, and TCRdb retains in-frame clones only, with some absent. The sample lists 48,000 or so clones; approximately 84% were seen once. Concerning this clone itself: Antigen specificity is unknown.

The study gave focal radiation plus ipilimumab CTLA-4 blockade to patients with chemo-refractory metastatic non-small-cell lung cancer. The CDR3 consists of 16 residues. Germline CDR1 reads LGHNA; CDR2 reads YSLEER. The V and J ends lost 0 bases and 0 bases, in that order; junction bases with no gene match: 2. This receptor was identified in a human donor with non-small cell lung cancer whose response to radiotherapy plus ipilimumab could not be evaluated. The V gene is TRBV4-3, the J gene TRBJ2-3; 8 positions agree with TRBD2. The sequenced sample was peripheral blood, obtained from a patient treated with radiotherapy plus ipilimumab. CDR3 DNA sequence: TGCGCCAGCAGCCAAGAATCTAGCGGGAGCACAGATACGCAGTATTTT. This gives the protein CASSQESSGSTDTQYF.